The clone carrying this T cell receptor beta chain was observed once. What it binds is not known. CDR1 is SGHAT and CDR2 is FQNNGV in the germline V gene. V lost 6 bases to trimming and J lost 7 bases, with 25 bases between them. The CDR3 sequence is 16 residues long. This sample stems from a study of long-term antiretroviral therapy in people with HIV. Study-wide context: Of all samples, the earliest predate the 2015 immediate-ART recommendation by about a decade.

Each specimen consisted of about 1-10 million cryopreserved PBMC prior to extraction of DNA. The assay, immunoSEQ v3.0, was run at survey level. TCRdb's table, derived via immunoSEQ multiplex PCR, lists solely in-frame clones and lacks some. The sample has tens of thousands of clones; approximately 85% are singletons. Broader study findings: Nothing was known about ART adherence, viral resistance or changes in therapy. Against controls, HIV repertoires showed narrower ranges of CDR3 length.

The sequenced sample was unsorted PBMCs, obtained 3 years after starting antiretroviral therapy. This chain connects TRBV11-2 to TRBJ2-7; tentatively, D is TRBD2 (7 bases). The TCR comes from a man aged 40-49 years with HIV. In DNA, the CDR3 is TGTGCCAGCAGTAGGGGGGTAGCGGGTGGGCTGAGAGAGCAGTACTTC. Amino acids: CASSRGVAGGLREQYF.